This is a list of T cell receptor beta chains from one sample in a study of blood T cell repertoires in COVID-19. Sequencing used immunoSEQ multiplex PCR; TCRdb keeps in-frame clones, though not all of them. The sample includes about 60,000 clones, almost 85% of them seen just once. Sequencing input: peripheral blood. These receptors all stem from a man in his sixties with acute or convalescent COVID-19. CDR3s include the opening cysteine and the closing phenylalanine or tryptophan. D genes are given only for firm matches. The size of a clone is reported for some rows only, either as once, few or many, or as a class for expanded clones.

NA	TRBV7-9	TRBJ2-7	NA	CASSLEGQGNFYEQYF	TGTGCCAGCAGCTTAGAGGGGCAGGGGAATTTCTACGAGCAGTACTTC
NA	TRBV27	TRBJ1-5	NA	CASSPSGGSNQPQHF	TGTGCCAGCTCACCGTCAGGCGGGAGCAATCAGCCCCAGCATTTT
NA	TRBV6-4	TRBJ2-1	TRBD2	CASSPSGGADEQFF	TGTGCCAGCAGTCCTAGCGGGGGGGCGGATGAGCAGTTCTTC
NA	TRBV6-5	TRBJ2-7	NA	CASSQNRVNRHF	TGTGCCAGCAGTCAAAACAGGGTCAACCGACACTTC
NA	TRBV10-3	TRBJ2-1	TRBD2	CAISESRTGSGGNNEQFF	TGTGCCATCAGTGAGTCAAGAACCGGTAGCGGGGGTAACAATGAGCAGTTCTTC
NA	TRBV5-5	TRBJ2-7	NA	CASALGVLGEQYF	TGTGCCAGCGCACTCGGGGTATTAGGCGAGCAGTACTTC
NA	TRBV7-3	TRBJ1-1	NA	CASSLTPGSNTEAFF	TGTGCCAGCAGCTTAACACCCGGGTCGAACACTGAAGCTTTCTTT
NA	TRBV6-5	TRBJ1-2	NA	CASRRGQDYGYTF	TGTGCCAGCAGGAGAGGGCAGGACTATGGCTACACCTTC
NA	TRBV6-4	TRBJ1-1	NA	CASSEIRGTEAFF	TGTGCCAGCAGTGAAATAAGGGGCACTGAAGCTTTCTTT
once	TRBV2	TRBJ1-1	NA	CASRTGVGTEAFF	TGTGCCAGCAGGACAGGCGTCGGCACTGAAGCTTTCTTT
NA	TRBV2	TRBJ1-3	TRBD1	CASTRTGPSSGNTIYF	TGTGCCAGCACTCGGACAGGGCCCTCCTCTGGAAACACCATATATTTT
NA	TRBV24-1	TRBJ2-5	NA	CATRDRGGETQYF	TGTGCCACCAGAGACCGAGGGGGAGAGACCCAGTACTTC
NA	TRBV12-3/TRBV12-4	TRBJ2-7	NA	CASSFGGPYEQYF	TGTGCCAGCAGTTTCGGGGGTCCCTACGAGCAGTACTTC
NA	TRBV6-5	TRBJ2-7	NA	CASSPGQGLWEQYF	TGTGCCAGCAGCCCAGGGCAGGGCCTCTGGGAGCAGTACTTC
NA	TRBV24-1	TRBJ2-5	NA	CATSDSGMGTQYF	TGTGCCACCAGTGATTCAGGGATGGGGACCCAGTACTTC
NA	TRBV5-1	TRBJ2-3	NA	CASSLGTSKDTQYF	TGCGCCAGCAGCCTGGGGACTTCGAAAGATACGCAGTATTTT
few	TRBV14	TRBJ1-1	TRBD1	CASSLRTGWNTEAFF	TGTGCCAGCAGCCTTAGGACAGGGTGGAACACTGAAGCTTTCTTT
NA	TRBV5-4	TRBJ2-7	NA	CASSLAGVYEQYF	TGTGCCAGCAGCTTGGCGGGGGTATACGAGCAGTACTTC
NA	TRBV24-1	TRBJ1-1	TRBD1	CAAGQGASTFF	TGTGCCGCGGGACAGGGGGCTTCGACTTTCTTT
NA	TRBV19	TRBJ1-1	NA	CASSLAGDTEAFF	TGTGCCAGTAGTCTGGCCGGGGACACTGAAGCTTTCTTT
once	TRBV4-2	TRBJ2-1	TRBD2	CASSHPIAGRSNEQFF	TGTGCCAGCAGCCACCCCATAGCGGGGAGATCCAACGAGCAGTTCTTC
NA	TRBV27	TRBJ1-4	TRBD1	CASSSTGVGLFF	TGTGCCAGCAGTTCGACAGGGGTGGGACTGTTTTTT
NA	TRBV11-2	TRBJ1-1	NA	CASSLELVGAAEAFF	TGTGCCAGCAGCTTAGAATTGGTAGGGGCGGCTGAAGCTTTCTTT
few	TRBV7-9	TRBJ2-2	TRBD1	CASSQSGQGKSGELFF	TGTGCCAGCAGCCAATCGGGACAGGGAAAATCCGGGGAGCTGTTTTTT
NA	TRBV9	TRBJ1-2	NA	CASTPFDSSYGYTF	TGTGCCAGCACCCCTTTTGACAGTTCCTATGGCTACACCTTC
NA	TRBV12-3/TRBV12-4	TRBJ1-5	TRBD1	CASTQGVIQPQHF	TGTGCCAGCACCCAGGGGGTAATTCAGCCCCAGCATTTT